The clone carrying this T cell receptor (beta chain) has only a few counts. What it binds is unknown. This sample was included in a study of CD8+ T cells in alopecia areata. General study findings and limits: Clarity of TCR sharing across patients fell short of that in mice, possibly HLA-related.

Treatment of the sample: oral pan-JAK inhibitor, 5-10 mg twice daily. The researchers isolated CD4+ and CD8+ T cells from PBMCs by sorting. Once RNA had been extracted, it was reverse transcribed into cDNA to act as the sequencing template. The data were produced by immunoSEQ multiplex PCR, yet TCRdb's version contains in-frame clones alone and is incomplete. Of 180,000 or so clones listed, roughly 60% were seen once; the top ten hold 5.5%. The germline V and J ends were trimmed by 7 bases and 6 bases, with 18 bases remaining between them. CDR1 MNHEY and CDR2 SVGAGI come from the germline V gene. The CDR3 is made up of 15 amino acids.

The sequencing here drew on CD4+ T cells sorted from blood, taken at week 24, from a patient treated with tofacitinib. This receptor was taken from a human donor with alopecia areata. The chain links TRBV6-5 to TRBJ2-2, with no clear D. The CDR3 loop reads CASTLHRSPAGELFF. Written as DNA, the CDR3 is TGTGCCAGCACCCTTCATCGTTCCCCGGCCGGGGAGCTGTTTTTT.